The following is a T cell receptor beta chain sequence with its context. Looked up from germline, CDR1 is MGHRA and CDR2 is YSYEKL. V was trimmed by 2 bases and J by 3 bases, leaving 9 bases between them. The CDR3 contains 14 residues. Then a second PCR, running about 6 to 12 cycles, was carried out with a sample-barcoded 5' primer and a J-beta primer mix. Every cDNA was tagged by a template-switch adaptor with 12 random nucleotides. In TCRdb, the 5' RACE reads were re-called with MiXCR into one record per CDR3 protein. Here the sample spans more than 750,000 distinct CDR3 sequences, just under 30% being singletons. These data are taken from a study of blood T cells in healthy people across ages. These same data were also listed under a study on T cells of mothers and their children. Turning to that study: In this cohort, donors were three healthy Caucasian mothers plus their six children. Slightly, though not significantly, more overlap was seen in related than in unrelated mother-child pairs.

The sequence was obtained from a woman aged 40 to 50 in good health. V is TRBV4-1 and J is TRBJ2-3; no clear D. The specimen was blood. CDR3 coding DNA: TGCGCCAGCAGCCAACCAAAGAGGACAGATACGCAGTATTTT. Amino acid sequence: CASSQPKRTDTQYF.